Below are 26 T cell receptor beta chains sequenced from a single sample in a study of T-cell memory formation after mild COVID-19. A single record per CDR3 protein comes from TCRdb applying MiXCR to the 5' RACE reads. The repertoire includes 550,000 to 600,000 distinct CDR3 sequences, less than 25% of them detected once, and roughly 8.1% sits in the top ten. Sequences were obtained from PBMCs or a T cell subset sorted from them (not recorded which). These receptors were collected from an adult woman who had mild COVID-19 (a few samples of this study predate the infection). Cell type and time point are not known.

The table lists this clonotype with a few counts. This chain joins TRBV20-1 and TRBJ1-4, with 9 nucleotides matching TRBD1. This CDR3 has 15 amino acids. With 1 base clipped from V and 8 bases from J, the junction kept 8 bases outside the gene matches. CDR1 is DFQATT, CDR2 SNEGSKA, per germline (reference sequence). CDR3 residues: CSARASDRGFEKLFF. CDR3 DNA: TGCAGTGCTAGAGCCTCAGACAGGGGGTTCGAAAAACTGTTTTTT.

The genes are TRBV7-9 and TRBJ2-1; the D gene is possibly TRBD1 (6 bases). Germline values: CDR1 SEHNR, CDR2 FQNEAQ (reference sequence). Between the trimmed V and J ends, which lost 6 bases and 9 bases, there was a span of 12 bases. The CDR3 sequence is 12 residues long. CDR3 sequence (DNA): TGTGCCAGCAGGTCGAGAGGGGGTGAGCAGTTCTTC. This codes for CASRSRGGEQFF.

This clonotype was detected only a few times. This chain joins TRBV29-1 and TRBJ2-3; 11 nucleotides align to TRBD1. The length of the CDR3 is 14 residues. Looked up from germline, CDR1 is SQVTM and CDR2 is ANQGSEA. V shed 6 bases, J shed 3 bases, and the junction held 5 bases outside the gene matches. In DNA, the CDR3 is TGCAGCGTCGATGGGACAGGGGGTACAGATACGCAGTATTTT. Translation: CSVDGTGGTDTQYF.

This clonotype was counted only a few times. The chain links TRBV5-5 to TRBJ2-7, with 7 positions matching TRBD2. The trim removed 4 bases at V and 1 base at J, leaving 8 bases unmatched. Germline V gene lookup returns CDR1 SGHKS and CDR2 YYEKEE (reference sequence). The CDR3 is made up of 15 amino acids. The CDR3 region has the DNA TGTGCCAGCAGCCTCCAGCCTAGCGGTTCCTACGAGCAGTACTTC. Its protein is CASSLQPSGSYEQYF.

The rearrangement joins TRBV5-5 to TRBJ1-3; D perhaps matches TRBD1 (6 bases). Germline CDR1 reads SGHKS; CDR2 reads YYEKEE (reference sequence). Trimming stripped 4 bases from V and 3 bases from J, with 14 bases between. The CDR3 loop spans 15 amino acids. CDR3 residues: CASSLRRTVGNTIYF. The CDR3 region has the DNA TGTGCCAGCAGCCTCCGTCGGACAGTTGGAAACACCATATATTTT.

The J gene is TRBJ2-3, the V gene TRBV5-6; D may correspond to TRBD1 or TRBD2 (6 bases each). The length of the CDR3 is 15 residues. The V end was cut by 1 base, the J end by 4 bases, with 13 bases between. Germline assignment: CDR1 SGHDT and CDR2 YYEEEE. The CDR3 loop is CASSLWGAIPDTQYF. The CDR3 DNA sequence: TGTGCCAGCAGCTTGTGGGGGGCAATCCCAGATACGCAGTATTTT.

The CDR3: CASGSPRDSLNEQFF. The CDR3 DNA sequence: TGTGCTAGTGGTTCCCCCCGGGACAGCCTCAATGAGCAGTTCTTC. This chain joins TRBV12-5 and TRBJ2-1; TRBD1 matches 7 bases. The junction had 9 bases not matched to a gene; V was cut back by 4 bases and J by 6 bases. The CDR3 covers 15 residues. Germline V lookup: CDR1 LGHNT, CDR2 FRNRAP.

This clonotype showed up just a few times. CDR3 amino acids: CASSTGTGSKAFF. CDR3 DNA sequence: TGTGCCAGCAGCACCGGGACAGGGTCTAAAGCTTTCTTT. The chain links TRBV6-5 to TRBJ1-1, with 9 positions matching TRBD1. Germline V gene sequence: CDR1 MNHEY, CDR2 SVGAGI. Trimming removed 6 bases from V and 9 bases from J; junction bases left unmatched: 8. The CDR3 runs to 13 residues.

The rearrangement uses TRBV4-3 and TRBJ2-1, with 10 nucleotides matching TRBD2. The CDR3 has 16 amino acids. Germline V lookup: CDR1 LGHNA, CDR2 YSLEER. Trimming took 0 bases from V and 6 from J; bases not matched to a gene: 5. The CDR3 DNA reads as TGCGCCAGCAGCCAAGAGCCTAGCGGGAGTGTCAATGAGCAGTTCTTC. This sequence encodes CASSQEPSGSVNEQFF.

This clonotype showed up just a few times. The chain links TRBV4-2 to TRBJ2-2; 9 bases agree with TRBD2. From germline, CDR1 is LGHNA and CDR2 YNFKEQ. The CDR3 length is 17 residues. V lost 1 base, J lost 4 bases, and 7 bases stayed unmatched. CDR3 protein: CASSQGVAGAGTGELFF. The CDR3 nucleotides read TGTGCCAGCAGCCAAGGAGTAGCGGGGGCCGGCACCGGGGAGCTGTTTTTT.

The V gene is TRBV19, the J gene TRBJ2-1, with TRBD2 identical over 7 bases. The CDR3 loop spans 14 amino acids. Germline CDR1 LNHDA, CDR2 SQIVND (reference sequence). With 5 bases clipped from V and 4 bases from J, the junction kept 5 bases outside the gene matches. DNA for the CDR3: TGTGCCAGTAGTGTCCCAGCGGGGTACAATGAGCAGTTCTTC. It is translated as CASSVPAGYNEQFF.

The table lists this clonotype with a few counts. The chain carries TRBV24-1 and TRBJ2-7; 7 bases fit TRBD1. The J segment lost 6 bases and the V segment lost 9 bases, leaving 4 bases of the junction unmatched. Germline V lookup: CDR1 KGHDR, CDR2 SFDVKD. CDR3 length equals 11 residues. The CDR3 region has the DNA TGTGCCACCTTCACAGGGGCCGAGCAGTACTTC. Translated, it gives CATFTGAEQYF.

This clonotype was observed a few times. J is TRBJ1-5 and V is TRBV6-1; the match to TRBD1 covers 7 bases. CDR3 length: 16 amino acids. CDR1 and CDR2 from the germline V gene are MNHNS and SASEGT. The trim removed 7 bases at V and 4 bases at J, leaving 13 bases unmatched. The CDR3 DNA follows: TGTGCCAGCACCGAAGGAGGGGGCGCCCCTAATCAGCCCCAGCATTTT. Its translation: CASTEGGGAPNQPQHF.

This clonotype was counted between two and nine times. The V call is TRBV9, the J call TRBJ1-1, with D perhaps TRBD1 (5 bases). The germline CDR1 and CDR2 sequences are SGDLS and YYNGEE. V lost 1 base to trimming and J lost 7 bases, with 14 bases between them. This CDR3 contains 14 residues. The CDR3 DNA sequence: TGTGCCAGCAGCGTACATGGGGCTAGGAGTGAAGCTTTCTTT. This codes for CASSVHGARSEAFF.

The chain has TRBV11-2 and TRBJ2-1; maybe TRBD2 (5 bases). This CDR3 is built from 15 residues. Germline values: CDR1 SGHAT, CDR2 FQNNGV. Trimming left V 5 bases short and J 9 bases short, with 20 bases between. CDR3: CASSPRADPLGEQFF. The CDR3 bases are TGTGCCAGCAGCCCACGCGCGGACCCACTAGGTGAGCAGTTCTTC.

This clonotype was seen only a few times. The V and J genes are TRBV6-2 or TRBV6-3 and TRBJ2-1, with 8 bases matching TRBD2. Trimming removed 1 base from V and 2 bases from J; junction bases left unmatched: 10. This CDR3 contains 18 residues. Germline lookup yields CDR1 MNHEY and CDR2 SVGEGT. DNA for the CDR3: TGTGCCAGCAGTTACTGGTTGGGACGGGAGGGCCCCTACAATGAGCAGTTCTTC. As protein: CASSYWLGREGPYNEQFF.

This clonotype has a handful of counts. The gene calls are TRBV12-3 or TRBV12-4 and TRBJ1-1, with a weak D call TRBD1 (6 bases). Deletions cut 7 bases from V and 6 bases from J, with 27 bases between. CDR3 length: 17 residues. The CDR3 loop is CASIPVSGPSRQAEAFF. CDR3 bases: TGTGCCAGCATTCCGGTCTCAGGGCCAAGCAGACAGGCTGAAGCTTTCTTT.

The chain employs TRBV18 and TRBJ2-5, with a possible D match to TRBD1 (6 bases). Trimming removed 3 bases from V and 5 bases from J, with 16 bases in between. The CDR3 contains 15 residues. Germline lookup yields CDR1 KGHSH and CDR2 LQKENI. The CDR3 bases are TGTGCCAGCTCACCGCCTTCCAGGGGCTGGGAGACCCAGTACTTC. Protein product: CASSPPSRGWETQYF.

The chain uses TRBV4-2 and TRBJ2-2, with 16 bases that match TRBD2. V trimming: 0 bases; J trimming: 7 bases; junction bases outside the gene matches: 8. Germline assignment: CDR1 LGHNA and CDR2 YNFKEQ. The CDR3 runs to 19 residues. The CDR3: CASSQDTGLAGGPGGELFF. The DNA for the CDR3 is TGTGCCAGCAGCCAAGATACGGGACTAGCGGGGGGGCCTGGCGGGGAGCTGTTTTTT.

This clonotype turned up a few times. In nucleotides, the CDR3 is TGTGCCAGCAGATGGGACGACGTTAATTCACCCCTCCACTTT. Amino acids: CASRWDDVNSPLHF. The rearrangement links TRBV12-3 or TRBV12-4 to TRBJ1-6; D might be TRBD1 (5 bases). The V and J ends lost 6 bases and 6 bases respectively, with 12 bases between them. The CDR3 consists of 14 residues.

This clonotype was seen more than once but under ten times. This chain links TRBV15 with TRBJ2-7; the D is unclear. Trimming removed 8 bases from V and 5 bases from J, with 19 bases in between. CDR1 and CDR2 from the germline V gene are LNHNV and YYDKDF (reference sequence). CDR3 length: 14 residues. The CDR3 region is CATGAGGVFNEQYF. Here the CDR3 DNA reads TGTGCCACCGGTGCAGGCGGTGTTTTCAACGAGCAGTACTTC.

The table lists this clonotype with a few counts. J is TRBJ2-2 and V is TRBV6-2 or TRBV6-3; no clear D. Germline values: CDR1 MNHEY, CDR2 SVGEGT. CDR3 length: 13 residues. Trimming left V 7 bases short and J 6 bases short, with 12 bases between. In DNA, the CDR3 is TGTGCCAGCACCAACTCAATCGCCGGGGAGCTGTTTTTT. This gives the protein CASTNSIAGELFF.

This clonotype was counted a few times. This rearrangement joins TRBV4-1 to TRBJ2-3; TRBD1 matches at 7 bases. Germline values: CDR1 MGHRA, CDR2 YSYEKL. This CDR3 is 16 amino acids long. Losses at the gene ends were 3 bases for V and 4 bases for J; bases not matched to a gene: 10. The CDR3 DNA follows: TGCGCCAGCAGCCAGGCGACAGGGACGGTGGCAGATACGCAGTATTTT. Amino acid sequence: CASSQATGTVADTQYF.

The chain combines TRBV3-1 with TRBJ1-5; no clear D. Trimming stripped 6 bases from V and 4 bases from J, with 10 bases between. Germline assignment: CDR1 LGHDT and CDR2 YNNKEL (reference sequence). The length of the CDR3 is 13 residues. DNA for the CDR3: TGTGCCAGCAGTCCTCTAAGGAATCAGCCCCAGCATTTT. It encodes CASSPLRNQPQHF.

V usage is TRBV7-6 and J usage is TRBJ1-1, with 9 bases matching TRBD1. The CDR3 spans 16 residues. The V and J ends lost 5 bases and 4 bases, in that order; junction bases with no gene match: 11. Germline V CDR1 and CDR2: SGHVS, FNYEAQ. In DNA form, the CDR3 reads TGTGCCAGCAGCACACGGACAGGGGATTATGTCACTGAAGCTTTCTTT. It encodes CASSTRTGDYVTEAFF.

This clonotype was seen many times. V is TRBV5-1 and J is TRBJ2-1, with D possibly being TRBD2 (6 bases). V lost 5 bases and J 4 bases, leaving 7 bases between the germline ends. The CDR3 totals 12 residues. Germline loops: CDR1 SGHRS, CDR2 YFSETQ. Here the CDR3 reads CASRTSYNEQFF. The CDR3 DNA sequence: TGCGCCAGCAGGACTAGTTACAATGAGCAGTTCTTC. Using reference TRBV5-1 and TRBJ2-1 for the parts outside the CDR3, the full variable domain is KAGVTQTPRYLIKTRGQQVTLSCSPISGHRSVSWYQQTPGQGLQFLFEYFSETQRNKGNFPGRFSGRQFSNSRSEMNVSTLELGDSALYLCASRTSYNEQFFGPGTRLTVL.